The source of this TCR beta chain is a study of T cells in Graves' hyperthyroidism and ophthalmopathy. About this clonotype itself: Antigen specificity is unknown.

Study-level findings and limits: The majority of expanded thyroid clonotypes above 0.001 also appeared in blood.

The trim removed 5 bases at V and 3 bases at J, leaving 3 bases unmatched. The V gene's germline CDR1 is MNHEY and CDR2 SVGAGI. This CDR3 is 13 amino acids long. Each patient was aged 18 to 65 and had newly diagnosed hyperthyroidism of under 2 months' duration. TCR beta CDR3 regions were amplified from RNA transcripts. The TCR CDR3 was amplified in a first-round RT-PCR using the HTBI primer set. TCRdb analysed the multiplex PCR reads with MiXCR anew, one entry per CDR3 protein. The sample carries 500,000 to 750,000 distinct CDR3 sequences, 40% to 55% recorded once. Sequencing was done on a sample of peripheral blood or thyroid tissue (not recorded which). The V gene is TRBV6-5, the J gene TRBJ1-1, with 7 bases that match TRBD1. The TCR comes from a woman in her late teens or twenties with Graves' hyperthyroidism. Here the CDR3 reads CASSEGTDTEAFF. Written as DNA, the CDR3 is TGTGCCAGCAGTGAAGGGACAGACACTGAAGCTTTCTTT.